Sequencing of this T cell receptor (beta chain) was carried out in a study of spatial heterogeneity in lung cancer. Study results and limitations: Tumors with more nonsynonymous mutations had more expanded intratumoral alpha and beta TCRs.

In this sample, this clonotype is medium-sized. Its target is unknown. The time point was: sample taken at primary tumor resection. In germline, CDR1 is MNHEY, CDR2 SVGEGT. The CDR3 extends over 13 amino acids. Trimming removed 6 bases from V and 5 bases from J, with 11 bases in between. TCRdb re-called the 5' RACE reads through MiXCR, storing one row per CDR3 protein. The table has approximately 6,000 distinct CDR3 sequences, 20% to 30% seen once; the top ten hold approximately 23%. The source material was lung tumor tissue, sampled at surgery. The chain has TRBV6-2 or TRBV6-3 and TRBJ1-5; the D is unclear. The sequence was obtained from a male donor with early-stage non-small cell lung cancer. CDR3 in amino acids: CASSYKGDQPQHF. CDR3 coding DNA: TGTGCCAGCAGCTACAAAGGAGATCAGCCCCAGCATTTT.